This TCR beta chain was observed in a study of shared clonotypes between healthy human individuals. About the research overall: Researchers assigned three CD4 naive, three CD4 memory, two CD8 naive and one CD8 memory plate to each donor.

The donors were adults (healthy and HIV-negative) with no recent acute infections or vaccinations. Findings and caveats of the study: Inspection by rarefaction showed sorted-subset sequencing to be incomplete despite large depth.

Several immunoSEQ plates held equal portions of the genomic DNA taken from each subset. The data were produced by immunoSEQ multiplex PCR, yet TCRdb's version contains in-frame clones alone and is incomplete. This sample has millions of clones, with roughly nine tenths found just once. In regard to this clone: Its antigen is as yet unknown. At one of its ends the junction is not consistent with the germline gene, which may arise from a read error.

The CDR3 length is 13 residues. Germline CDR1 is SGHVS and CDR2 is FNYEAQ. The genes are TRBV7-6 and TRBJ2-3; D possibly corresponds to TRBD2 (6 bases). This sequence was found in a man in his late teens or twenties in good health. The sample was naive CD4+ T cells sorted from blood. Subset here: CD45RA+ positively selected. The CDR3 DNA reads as TGTGCCAGCAGCCGCGGGGAGGTTGGTACGCTGTATTTT. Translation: CASSRGEVGTLYF.